Shown below are 13 T cell receptor beta chains from a single sample sequenced in a study of control samples from healthy donors and cancer patients. Sequenced by immunoSEQ multiplex PCR; TCRdb stores in-frame clones only, minus some. This table has about 51,000 clones, approximately 91% appearing once. The sample comprised PBMCs. The source is a man aged 50-60 years with head and neck cancer.

V gene TRBV11-2 combines with J gene TRBJ2-5; 7 bases fit TRBD2. This CDR3 is built from 14 residues. Germline V gives CDR1 SGHAT, CDR2 FQNNGV. V gave up 1 base and J gave up 5 bases; unmatched junction bases: 4. The CDR3 spells CASSLASGRETQYF. CDR3 coding DNA: TGTGCCAGCAGCTTAGCATCCGGGAGGGAGACCCAGTACTTC.

This chain links TRBV5-1 with TRBJ2-5, with 8 bases lining up with TRBD2. The CDR3 covers 15 residues. J was trimmed by 1 base and V by 5 bases; bases with no gene match: 7. The germline CDR1 and CDR2 sequences are SGHRS and YFSETQ. CDR3 in amino acids: CASRKAGALQETQYF. In nucleotides, the CDR3 is TGCGCCAGCAGGAAAGCGGGGGCCCTCCAAGAGACCCAGTACTTC. Complete variable domain (other parts from reference TRBV5-1 and TRBJ2-5): KAGVTQTPRYLIKTRGQQVTLSCSPISGHRSVSWYQQTPGQGLQFLFEYFSETQRNKGNFPGRFSGRQFSNSRSEMNVSTLELGDSALYLCASRKAGALQETQYFGPGTRLLVL.

The chain combines TRBV4-1 with TRBJ2-2; D is uncertain. This CDR3 contains 20 residues. CDR1 and CDR2 from the germline V gene are MGHRA and YSYEKL. Trimming left V 4 bases short and J 0 bases short, with 24 bases between. The CDR3 reads CASSRPPRPPYIANTGELFF. CDR3 in DNA: TGCGCCAGCAGCCGCCCACCCCGGCCTCCCTACATAGCGAACACCGGGGAGCTGTTTTTT.

This chain links TRBV25-1 with TRBJ1-2; D not resolved. V lost 6 bases and J 5 bases, leaving 7 bases between the germline ends. From germline, CDR1 is MGHDK and CDR2 SYGVNS. This CDR3 is 11 amino acids long. The CDR3 protein is CASRIGYGYTF. The CDR3 coding sequence is TGTGCCAGCAGAATCGGTTATGGCTACACCTTC.

The rearrangement joins TRBV4-1 to TRBJ1-2; D is possibly TRBD1 (5 bases). This CDR3 has 15 amino acids. CDR1 MGHRA and CDR2 YSYEKL come from the germline V gene. The V end was cut by 2 bases, the J end by 2 bases, with 12 bases between. CDR3 region: CASSQPTASNYGYTF. CDR3 DNA: TGCGCCAGCAGCCAACCGACAGCTTCAAACTATGGCTACACCTTC.

The rearrangement joins TRBV4-1 to TRBJ1-1, with 9 bases fitting TRBD1. The CDR3 runs 14 residues. V trimming: 2 bases; J trimming: 4 bases; junction bases outside the gene matches: 2. Germline V CDR1 and CDR2: MGHRA, YSYEKL. The CDR3 loop reads CASSQTTGGTEAFF. CDR3 sequence (DNA): TGCGCCAGCAGCCAAACGACAGGGGGCACTGAAGCTTTCTTT.

In this sample, this clone turned up a few times. CDR3 sequence: CASKTTGRGLEIRNQPQHF. The CDR3 nucleotides are TGTGCCAGCAAAACGACGGGCAGGGGGCTGGAGATAAGGAATCAGCCCCAGCATTTT. This rearrangement joins TRBV27 to TRBJ1-5; the match to TRBD1 covers 8 bases. Trimming at V came to 7 bases and at J to 4 bases, leaving 21 bases not matched to a gene. Germline V gene sequence: CDR1 MNHEY, CDR2 SMNVEV (reference sequence). The CDR3 is 19 amino acids.

The CDR3 nucleotides are TGTGCCAGCAGTGTGGACAGATTGCAAGAGACCCAGTACTTC. Translating it yields CASSVDRLQETQYF. This chain uses TRBV27 with TRBJ2-5, with D possibly matching TRBD1 (6 bases). This CDR3 is 14 amino acids long. CDR1 and CDR2 from the germline V gene are MNHEY and SMNVEV (reference sequence). With 5 bases removed from V and 2 bases from J, the gap between germline ends came to 12 bases.

The gene calls are TRBV6-4 and TRBJ2-2; no firm D call. Per the germline V gene, CDR1 is MRHNA and CDR2 is SNTAGT. Trimming stripped 3 bases from V and 4 bases from J, with 6 bases between. The CDR3 is made up of 13 amino acids. DNA of the CDR3: TGTGCCAGCAGTGAATCTTCCACCGGGGAGCTGTTTTTT. Its protein is CASSESSTGELFF.

The chain couples TRBV30 to TRBJ1-4, with 9 nucleotides matching TRBD1. The length of the CDR3 is 15 residues. Unmatched junction bases numbered 9, after V lost 3 bases and J lost 7 bases. Germline-derived CDR1 and CDR2 are GTSNPN and SVGIG (reference sequence). CDR3 sequence reads: CAWRGTGYGTEKLFF. The DNA of the CDR3 is TGTGCCTGGAGAGGGACAGGGTATGGTACTGAAAAACTGTTTTTT.

This chain uses TRBV7-2 with TRBJ2-7; 8 nucleotides agree with TRBD1. Per the germline V gene, CDR1 is SGHTA and CDR2 is FQGNSA. This CDR3 region has 14 residues. V shed 5 bases, J shed 7 bases, and the junction held 10 bases outside the gene matches. The CDR3 DNA sequence: TGTGCCAGCAGCCCCCAAGCCAGGGGGCTTGAGCAGTACTTC. Residues: CASSPQARGLEQYF.

The rearrangement uses TRBV19 and TRBJ1-1, with D perhaps matching TRBD1 (6 bases). CDR3 length equals 16 residues. Germline V gives CDR1 LNHDA, CDR2 SQIVND (reference sequence). Trimming pared 8 bases from V and 3 bases from J, leaving 22 bases between. CDR3 sequence reads: CASPKKYGKGDTEAFF. CDR3 in DNA: TGTGCCAGTCCCAAGAAATACGGAAAGGGGGACACTGAAGCTTTCTTT.

The chain joins TRBV28 to TRBJ2-2, with D possibly matching TRBD2 (5 bases). V shed 1 base and J shed 7 bases, with 7 bases lying between them. The CDR3 is made up of 13 amino acids. Germline V gene sequence: CDR1 MDHEN, CDR2 SYDVKM. DNA of the CDR3: TGTGCCAGCAGTTTATTGGGGAGCGGGGAGCTGTTTTTT. It translates to CASSLLGSGELFF.